The T cell receptor beta chain under discussion was sequenced for a study of T-cell memory formation after mild COVID-19. Study-level background: The study found TCR clusters largely donor specific. Overall study results and limits: CD4+ contracting clones were mainly CM and EM; CD8+ ones, EMRA. A subset of responding clones appeared in pre-infection memory, suggesting cross-reactive memory joined.

It was 5'RACE with constant-segment primers that produced the TCR alpha and TCR beta cDNA libraries, which carried sample barcodes and UMIs. TCRdb ran MiXCR on the 5' RACE reads and lists one entry per CDR3 protein. The data show some 40,000 distinct CDR3 sequences, roughly 6.1% seen once. This clonotype has ten or more counts. Its antigen is still unknown. Germline CDR1 and CDR2: LGHNA and YNFKEQ. The CDR3 contains 15 residues. V dropped 3 bases and J dropped 2; count of bases not matched to a gene: 3. J is TRBJ2-2 and V is TRBV4-2; 7 bases are a match to TRBD2. Sequenced material: PBMCs or a T cell subset sorted from them (not recorded which). This sequence originates from an adult who had mild COVID-19 (a few samples of this study predate the infection). Cell type and time point are not known. CDR3 residues: CASSQGDYNTGELFF. The DNA of the CDR3 is TGTGCCAGCAGCCAGGGGGACTACAACACCGGGGAGCTGTTTTTT.